A single sample is the source of the 32 T cell receptor beta chains below, sequenced in a study of cytomegalovirus exposure and HLA in healthy donors. It was with 60 Vbeta and 13 Jbeta primers that the PCR ran. Sequencing used immunoSEQ multiplex PCR; TCRdb keeps in-frame clones, though not all of them. Of over 200,000 clones in the sample, 70% to 90% were seen once. What was sequenced was PBMCs. Receptor source: a human donor in good health.

This rearrangement joins TRBV28 to TRBJ2-7; D not resolved. The CDR3 extends over 13 amino acids. Germline V gene data show CDR1 as MDHEN and CDR2 as SYDVKM. Trimming pared 4 bases from V and 1 base from J, leaving 8 bases between. CDR3 nucleotide sequence: TGTGCCAGCAGTTCCCCCCTATCCTACGAGCAGTACTTC. It translates to CASSSPLSYEQYF.

The rearrangement links TRBV9 to TRBJ2-1, with 7 bases matching TRBD2. Trimming took 6 bases from V and 4 from J; bases not matched to a gene: 10. The CDR3 totals 15 residues. Per germline, CDR1 SGDLS and CDR2 YYNGEE. CDR3 nucleotides: TGTGCCAGCACCCCGAGACTAGCTGATTACAATGAGCAGTTCTTC. Its translation is CASTPRLADYNEQFF.

V and J are TRBV19 and TRBJ1-5; 8 nucleotides align to TRBD1. The CDR3 sequence is 15 residues long. The ends lost 6 bases at V and 2 bases at J; junction bases unmatched: 6. Germline CDR1 reads LNHDA; CDR2 reads SQIVND (reference sequence). The chain's CDR3 is CASRTTGVGNQPQHF. CDR3 nucleotide sequence: TGTGCCAGTAGGACGACAGGGGTAGGCAATCAGCCCCAGCATTTT.

The chain has TRBV6-1 and TRBJ1-5; D is perhaps TRBD1 (6 bases). This CDR3 is built from 19 residues. V was shortened by 2 bases and J by 7 bases, with 27 bases between the two germline ends. Germline CDR1 and CDR2: MNHNS and SASEGT. CDR3 nucleotides: TGTGCCAGCAGTGAAAGAGGGGGAGCAAACCGGGCCAACGGACAGCCCCAGCATTTT. Its translation is CASSERGGANRANGQPQHF.

The rearrangement links TRBV27 to TRBJ2-7; 8 nucleotides align to TRBD1. The CDR3 contains 14 residues. The germline V gene has CDR1 MNHEY and CDR2 SMNVEV (reference sequence). Trimming at V came to 6 bases and at J to 3 bases, leaving 7 bases not matched to a gene. The CDR3 sequence: CASRRAQGVYEQYF. CDR3 DNA sequence: TGTGCCAGCAGGCGAGCACAGGGGGTCTACGAGCAGTACTTC.

V usage is TRBV9 and J usage is TRBJ2-2, with D perhaps TRBD2 (6 bases). With 0 bases removed from V and 0 bases from J, the gap between germline ends came to 9 bases. Germline CDR1 and CDR2: SGDLS and YYNGEE. CDR3 length: 16 residues. The CDR3, as DNA: TGTGCCAGCAGCGTAGTGGGGACTTCGAACACCGGGGAGCTGTTTTTT. This sequence encodes CASSVVGTSNTGELFF.

As for this clone: One end of the junction fails to match germline, which may point to a read error. The chain is built from TRBV7-7 and TRBJ2-1, with 12 bases fitting TRBD2. The CDR3 has 18 amino acids. Germline loops: CDR1 SSHAT, CDR2 FNYEAQ (reference sequence). The DNA of the CDR3 is TGTGCTAGCAGCCCGGGACTAGCGGGTCCAAGCTCCTACAATGAGCAGTTCTTC. It codes for CASSPGLAGPSSYNEQFF.

This clone was detected once. The chain uses TRBV2 and TRBJ1-1; TRBD1 is a possible D gene (6 bases). Per the germline V gene, CDR1 is SNHLY and CDR2 is FYNNEI. V was shortened by 4 bases and J by 5 bases, with 8 bases between the two germline ends. The CDR3 totals 12 residues. CDR3 amino acids: CASSAGVTEAFF. In DNA form, the CDR3 reads TGTGCCAGCAGTGCAGGGGTTACTGAAGCTTTCTTT.

In this sample, this clone turned up once. The CDR3 nucleotides read TGCGCCAGCAGCCAAGTGGTGGGGCCCGTGAGCTCCTACGAGCAGTACTTC. It translates to CASSQVVGPVSSYEQYF. The genes are TRBV4-1 and TRBJ2-7; possibly TRBD1 for D (5 bases). V lost 1 base and J 0 bases, leaving 16 bases between the germline ends. This CDR3 has 17 residues. From germline, CDR1 is MGHRA and CDR2 YSYEKL.

This clone was seen just once. The rearrangement links TRBV19 to TRBJ2-1; 8 positions agree with TRBD2. Germline assignment: CDR1 LNHDA and CDR2 SQIVND (reference sequence). V shed 0 bases and J 4 bases; nucleotides not matched to a gene: 8. The CDR3 runs 17 residues. CDR3 DNA sequence: TGTGCCAGTAGTATAGAGGCGGGAGGCCTATATTACAATGAGCAGTTCTTC. It is translated as CASSIEAGGLYYNEQFF.

V and J are TRBV7-2 and TRBJ2-5; 8 bases line up with TRBD2. The J call is in doubt because the DNA end fits TRBJ2-7 better. The CDR3 is 14 amino acids. The germline V gene has CDR1 SGHTA and CDR2 FQGNSA. This chain's CDR3 is CASSSSSGRYEQYF. As DNA, the CDR3 is TGTGCCAGCAGCTCATCTAGCGGGCGCTACGAGCAGTACTTC.

The chain employs TRBV7-2 and TRBJ1-3; D is undetermined. CDR3 length equals 11 residues. V lost 2 bases and J lost 8, with 4 bases in between. Per the germline V gene, CDR1 is SGHTA and CDR2 is FQGNSA. This CDR3 reads CASSLRDTIYF. The CDR3 nucleotides are TGTGCCAGCAGCTTACGGGACACCATATATTTT.

The CDR3 sequence: CASNPLGTANTYEQYF. DNA of the CDR3: TGTGCCAGCAACCCCCTCGGGACAGCGAATACCTACGAGCAGTACTTC. V and J are TRBV28 and TRBJ2-7; 7 nucleotides line up with TRBD1. The V segment lost 7 bases and the J segment 2 bases; nucleotides outside the gene matches: 14. Per the germline V gene, CDR1 is MDHEN and CDR2 is SYDVKM. The CDR3 has 16 residues.

V and J are TRBV7-9 and TRBJ2-1, with 9 nucleotides matching TRBD2. Germline values: CDR1 SEHNR, CDR2 FQNEAQ (reference sequence). Trimming removed 6 bases from V and 5 bases from J; junction bases left unmatched: 8. This CDR3 is 15 amino acids long. The CDR3 DNA sequence: TGTGCCAGCAGACCGGGACTAGCTTACCACAATGAGCAGTTCTTC. Translated: CASRPGLAYHNEQFF.

The chain links TRBV7-9 to TRBJ2-1; 9 nucleotides align to TRBD2. The length of the CDR3 is 13 residues. V was clipped by 2 bases and J by 10 bases; unmatched bases: 3. Germline V lookup: CDR1 SEHNR, CDR2 FQNEAQ (reference sequence). The CDR3 reads CASSLTREGEQFF. In nucleotides, the CDR3 is TGTGCCAGCAGCTTAACGCGGGAGGGCGAGCAGTTCTTC.

The chain joins TRBV10-3 to TRBJ2-3; 9 nucleotides line up with TRBD1. Trimming took 7 bases from V and 3 from J; bases not matched to a gene: 8. The CDR3 covers 15 residues. The germline CDR1 and CDR2 sequences are ENHRY and SYGVKD. The CDR3 region is CAITATGGGTDTQYF. The CDR3 coding sequence is TGTGCCATCACTGCGACAGGGGGGGGGACAGATACGCAGTATTTT.

The chain couples TRBV7-8 to TRBJ2-7; D gene unclear. There are 15 residues in the CDR3. The germline CDR1 and CDR2 sequences are SGHVS and FQNEAQ. Trimming removed 5 bases at V and 2 bases at J, with 16 bases between. CDR3 region: CASSQRGDKTYEQYF. The CDR3 DNA reads TGTGCCAGCAGCCAAAGAGGTGATAAAACCTACGAGCAGTACTTC.

The chain joins TRBV11-2 to TRBJ2-7, with 9 nucleotides matching TRBD1. Looked up from germline, CDR1 is SGHAT and CDR2 is FQNNGV. CDR3 length: 16 amino acids. V shed 5 bases and J 6 bases; nucleotides not matched to a gene: 14. The CDR3 is CASSPQPSDRGGEQYF. The CDR3 DNA sequence: TGTGCCAGCAGCCCACAGCCTTCGGACAGGGGTGGCGAGCAGTACTTC. Variable domain in full (rest from reference TRBV11-2 and TRBJ2-7): EAGVAQSPRYKIIEKRQSVAFWCNPISGHATLYWYQQILGQGPKLLIQFQNNGVVDDSQLPKDRFSAERLKGVDSTLKIQPAKLEDSAVYLCASSPQPSDRGGEQYFGPGTRLTVT.

The chain is built from TRBV19 and TRBJ2-7; tentatively, D is TRBD1 (5 bases). Germline V lookup: CDR1 LNHDA, CDR2 SQIVND (reference sequence). The CDR3 contains 14 residues. V lost 3 bases to trimming and J lost 0 bases, with 9 bases between them. The CDR3, as DNA: TGTGCCAGTAGTATTAAAGGGGACTCCTACGAGCAGTACTTC. Protein sequence: CASSIKGDSYEQYF. The variable domain in full, completed from reference TRBV19 and TRBJ2-7, reads DGGITQSPKYLFRKEGQNVTLSCEQNLNHDAMYWYRQDPGQGLRLIYYSQIVNDFQKGDIAEGYSVSREKKESFPLTVTSAQKNPTAFYLCASSIKGDSYEQYFGPGTRLTVT.

This clone was recorded once. The chain employs TRBV29-1 and TRBJ2-5; D remains unclear. CDR3 length: 13 residues. V was pared by 6 bases and J by 1 base, with 12 bases between. The germline gives CDR1 SQVTM, CDR2 ANQGSEA. The CDR3 sequence is CSVEPGGQETQYF. CDR3 nucleotides: TGCAGCGTAGAGCCCGGCGGCCAAGAGACCCAGTACTTC.

The chain couples TRBV6-5 to TRBJ1-1; TRBD1 matches at 8 bases. Trimming took 7 bases from V and 5 from J; bases not matched to a gene: 12. Germline V CDR1 and CDR2: MNHEY, SVGAGI. The CDR3 sequence is 15 residues long. The CDR3 region is CASNLPRGRVTEAFF. CDR3 DNA: TGTGCCAGCAACCTACCCAGGGGGCGGGTTACTGAAGCTTTCTTT.

The V call is TRBV4-1, the J call TRBJ1-1; no definite D call. With 4 bases removed from V and 4 bases from J, the gap between germline ends came to 19 bases. CDR1 is MGHRA, CDR2 YSYEKL, per germline. This CDR3 is built from 16 residues. CDR3 in DNA: TGCGCCAGCAGCCCCCGCGGGGTGGGTTTTGGCACTGAAGCTTTCTTT. Translated: CASSPRGVGFGTEAFF.

This clone was observed a single time. The chain carries TRBV4-1 and TRBJ1-2; a weak D match, TRBD1 (5 bases). The CDR3 has 17 residues. Per germline, CDR1 MGHRA and CDR2 YSYEKL. Trimming stripped 3 bases from V and 4 bases from J, with 21 bases between. Here the CDR3 reads CASSHPPGGVSGYGYTF. DNA for the CDR3: TGCGCCAGCAGCCACCCACCGGGGGGGGTGTCAGGCTATGGCTACACCTTC.

The V gene is TRBV5-1, the J gene TRBJ2-5; perhaps TRBD2 as D (5 bases). Trimming pared 3 bases from V and 0 bases from J, leaving 12 bases between. Germline lookup yields CDR1 SGHRS and CDR2 YFSETQ. This CDR3 is built from 15 residues. The DNA of the CDR3 is TGCGCCAGCAGCTCGCAAGCGGAGCACCAAGAGACCCAGTACTTC. This sequence encodes CASSSQAEHQETQYF.

As for this clone: The sample holds other DNA sequences that translate to the same CDR3. The V call is TRBV9, the J call TRBJ2-5; TRBD2 agrees at 10 bases. This CDR3 region has 20 residues. With V trimmed by 4 bases and J by 1 base, 19 bases remained unmatched. The germline V gene encodes CDR1 SGDLS and CDR2 YYNGEE. The chain's CDR3 is CASSPPRVPSGRALQETQYF. The DNA for the CDR3 is TGTGCCAGCAGCCCCCCCCGGGTGCCCAGCGGGAGGGCCCTCCAAGAGACCCAGTACTTC.

The chain recombines TRBV4-1 with TRBJ2-1, with TRBD1 matching over 7 bases. Losses at the gene ends were 3 bases for V and 9 bases for J; bases not matched to a gene: 14. This CDR3 region has 16 residues. CDR1 and CDR2 from the germline V gene are MGHRA and YSYEKL. CDR3 nucleotides: TGCGCCAGCAGCCAGGAAGGACAGGATGGTTGGGGTGAGCAGTTCTTC. Protein sequence: CASSQEGQDGWGEQFF.

V usage is TRBV6-5 and J usage is TRBJ2-7; 9 bases line up with TRBD1. The CDR3 is 14 amino acids. The J segment lost 5 bases and the V segment lost 6 bases, leaving 8 bases of the junction unmatched. In germline, CDR1 is MNHEY, CDR2 SVGAGI. The CDR3 coding sequence is TGTGCCAGCAGGTCCGGGACAGGGCATCACGAGCAGTACTTC. This codes for CASRSGTGHHEQYF.

CDR3 sequence: CSSAGGRQETQYF. Here the CDR3 DNA reads TGCAGTTCCGCGGGGGGGAGGCAAGAGACCCAGTACTTC. V usage is TRBV29-1 and J usage is TRBJ2-5; the match to TRBD2 covers 9 bases. Germline V lookup: CDR1 SQVTM, CDR2 ANQGSEA. The CDR3 is 13 residues long.

The chain links TRBV27 to TRBJ2-7; 7 nucleotides align to TRBD2. Germline V gene sequence: CDR1 MNHEY, CDR2 SMNVEV (reference sequence). Trimming took 4 bases from V and 5 from J; bases not matched to a gene: 14. The CDR3 runs to 16 residues. Here the CDR3 DNA reads TGTGCCAGCAGTTCACGGAAGGCGGGAGAATCGGACGAGCAGTACTTC. This gives the protein CASSSRKAGESDEQYF.

This sequence joins TRBV18 and TRBJ1-1; D is ambiguous. Germline loops: CDR1 KGHSH, CDR2 LQKENI. The CDR3 is 15 residues long. V shed 1 base and J shed 1 base, with 10 bases lying between them. The CDR3 nucleotides are TGTGCCAGCTCACCACAGGAGGGCCGGAACACTGAAGCTTTCTTT. Protein: CASSPQEGRNTEAFF.

CDR3 DNA: TGTGCCAGTAGTATGGGCCAGGGGCAATACAATGAGCAGTTCTTC. Translation: CASSMGQGQYNEQFF. The chain has TRBV19 and TRBJ2-1; D possibly corresponds to TRBD1 (6 bases). Trimming removed 3 bases from V and 4 bases from J, with 13 bases in between. The CDR3 runs 15 residues. CDR1 LNHDA and CDR2 SQIVND come from the germline V gene (reference sequence).

The V and J genes are TRBV6-5 and TRBJ2-7; 8 bases align to TRBD1. CDR1 is MNHEY, CDR2 SVGAGI, per germline. The length of the CDR3 is 15 residues. V was clipped by 2 bases and J by 6 bases; unmatched bases: 9. CDR3 nucleotide sequence: TGTGCCAGCAGTTACATGGTCGGACAGGGACGCGAGCAGTACTTC. This translates into CASSYMVGQGREQYF.